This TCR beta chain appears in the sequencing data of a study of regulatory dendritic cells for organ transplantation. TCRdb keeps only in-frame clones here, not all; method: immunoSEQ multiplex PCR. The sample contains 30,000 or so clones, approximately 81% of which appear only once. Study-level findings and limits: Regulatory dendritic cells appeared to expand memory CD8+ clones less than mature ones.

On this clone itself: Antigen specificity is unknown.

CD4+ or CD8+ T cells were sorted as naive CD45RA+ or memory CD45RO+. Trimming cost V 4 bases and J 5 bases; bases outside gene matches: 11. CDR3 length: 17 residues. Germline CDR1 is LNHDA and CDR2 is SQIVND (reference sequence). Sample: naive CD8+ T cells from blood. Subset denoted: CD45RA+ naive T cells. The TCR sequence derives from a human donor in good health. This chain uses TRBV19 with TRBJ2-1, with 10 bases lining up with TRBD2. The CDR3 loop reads CASSTILGAGGNNEQFF. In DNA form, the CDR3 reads TGTGCCAGTAGTACGATCCTTGGAGCGGGGGGGAACAATGAGCAGTTCTTC. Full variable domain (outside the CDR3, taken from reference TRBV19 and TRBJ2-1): DGGITQSPKYLFRKEGQNVTLSCEQNLNHDAMYWYRQDPGQGLRLIYYSQIVNDFQKGDIAEGYSVSREKKESFPLTVTSAQKNPTAFYLCASSTILGAGGNNEQFFGPGTRLTVL.